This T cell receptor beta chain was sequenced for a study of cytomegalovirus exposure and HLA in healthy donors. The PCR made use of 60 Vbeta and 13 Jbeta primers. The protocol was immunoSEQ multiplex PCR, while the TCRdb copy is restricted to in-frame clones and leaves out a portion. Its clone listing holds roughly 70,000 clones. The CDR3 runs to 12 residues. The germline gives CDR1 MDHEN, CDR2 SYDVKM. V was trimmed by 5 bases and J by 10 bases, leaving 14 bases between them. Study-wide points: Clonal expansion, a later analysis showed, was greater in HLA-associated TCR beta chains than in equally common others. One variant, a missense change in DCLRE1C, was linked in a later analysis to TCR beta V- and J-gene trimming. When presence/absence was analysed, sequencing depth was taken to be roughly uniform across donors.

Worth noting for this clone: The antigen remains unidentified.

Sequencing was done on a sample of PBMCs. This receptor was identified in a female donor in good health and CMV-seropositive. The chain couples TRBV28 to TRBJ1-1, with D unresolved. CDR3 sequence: CASSLPRLGAFF. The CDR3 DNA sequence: TGTGCCAGCAGTCTCCCGAGGCTAGGAGCTTTCTTT.